The subject of this entry is one TCR beta chain. This clonotype was observed at least ten times. Its cognate antigen has yet to be identified. Base quality data are lacking; no much larger clone is found one base away. The data are from a study of spatial heterogeneity in lung cancer (dated by TCRdb to between 2017 and 2020). Study-wide context: Beta-chain transcripts were consistently detected in greater numbers than alpha-chain transcripts, which likely reflects a higher abundance of beta-chain transcripts. In the raw uncorrected reads, each unique combination of TCR and UMI appeared more than ten times on average. In non-small cell lung cancer, the study quantitatively compared TCR alpha and beta repertoires across several tumor regions, matched nontumor lung, and blood. Nonsynonymous mutation counts, determined by whole-exome sequencing of tumor tissue, were related to TCR repertoire features. At surgery, 200 to 250 tumor regions, around 68 matched nontumor lung samples and fewer than 60 PBMC samples were TCR-sequenced for both alpha and beta chains. Summary of the overall study and its limitations: Additional single-cell paired TCR alpha and beta sequencing was considered necessary to confirm, at a functional level, the hypothesis that regional TCRs recognize regional mutations.

The library relied on 5' RACE. Instrument on record: NextSeq 500. To allow correction of PCR and sequencing errors, the TCR library protocol tagged every TCR cDNA molecule with a unique molecular identifier. In the paper's pipeline: TCR identification, UMI-based error correction and CDR3 extraction were all carried out with Decombinator tools. TCRs above a frequency of 2 per 1,000, corresponding to the top 1% of the tumor frequency distribution, were defined as expanded. Rényi diversity was computed with the R vegan package after subsampling each repertoire 100 times to 5,000 TCRs. CDR3 similarity networks were built from amino acid triplet string-kernel similarity, connecting CDR3s with pairwise similarity above 0.82. The raw public data were reprocessed by TCRdb itself: fastp quality trimming at Q25, MiXCR clonotype calling, in-frame beta chains only. Every distinct CDR3 protein forms one entry, paired with its most common genes and DNA. TCRdb, not the authors, supplied the V and J calls. For this sample the table gives 12,000 or so distinct CDR3 sequences, of which approximately 6.2% were detected only once. The biggest ten clones account for 9% to 12% of the sample.

The time point label, read with the paper, signifies: sample taken at primary tumor resection. Without any cell sorting, TCR sequencing was performed on whole RNA extracted either from tumor and nontumor lung tissue or from cryopreserved PBMC samples. Samples were obtained from roughly 72 patients with early-stage, untreated non-small cell lung cancer from the lung TRACERx cohort. A patient was chosen for TCR sequencing only when enough RNA was available from at least two tumor regions. A lung pathologist reviewed the tumor and adjacent nontumor lung specimens before the specimens were selected. Taken from cysteine to phenylalanine, the CDR3 has 15 residues. The retained sequence is limited to the CDR3, 45 bases, with the frame set at the first base. A distance of 18 bases separates the germline ends of V and J, which lose 3 bases and 6 bases respectively. Looking up the germline V gene yields CDR1 SGHDT and CDR2 YYEEEE.

This receptor was identified in a male donor with early-stage non-small cell lung cancer. The sample consisted of normal lung tissue next to the tumor, taken at surgery. Recombination linked TRBV5-6 to TRBJ1-1, with no confident D gene call. The CDR3 in this case is CASSSRLALPPEAFF. The DNA is as follows: TGTGCCAGCAGCTCCCGGCTGGCCCTCCCCCCTGAAGCTTTCTTT.